This T cell receptor (beta chain) was sequenced in a study of blood T cell repertoires in COVID-19. Study details: Some COVID-19 samples were acute and others convalescent; all came from the United States, Italy and Spain.

The germline V gene has CDR1 MGHRA and CDR2 YSYEKL. V shed 1 base and J shed 2 bases, with 8 bases lying between them. The CDR3 covers 14 residues. Original handling: The authors estimated nucleated cell counts from reference gene primer amplification. The method was immunoSEQ multiplex PCR; TCRdb's version includes in-frame clones alone and lacks a portion of them. V, J and clone size were drawn from that table, and D and trimming were deduced from the DNA. Of 88,000 or so clones listed, around 89% are singletons. Participants were aged about 18 to 89 years from approximately 25 US areas. The sequence was collected from a woman aged 45-60 years with acute COVID-19. This sequence joins TRBV4-1 and TRBJ1-2; unclear D gene. The sequenced sample consisted of PBMCs or T cells enriched from blood (not recorded which). In DNA form, the CDR3 reads TGCGCCAGCAGCCAAGGTCCCAGAAACTATGGCTACACCTTC. It is translated as CASSQGPRNYGYTF.